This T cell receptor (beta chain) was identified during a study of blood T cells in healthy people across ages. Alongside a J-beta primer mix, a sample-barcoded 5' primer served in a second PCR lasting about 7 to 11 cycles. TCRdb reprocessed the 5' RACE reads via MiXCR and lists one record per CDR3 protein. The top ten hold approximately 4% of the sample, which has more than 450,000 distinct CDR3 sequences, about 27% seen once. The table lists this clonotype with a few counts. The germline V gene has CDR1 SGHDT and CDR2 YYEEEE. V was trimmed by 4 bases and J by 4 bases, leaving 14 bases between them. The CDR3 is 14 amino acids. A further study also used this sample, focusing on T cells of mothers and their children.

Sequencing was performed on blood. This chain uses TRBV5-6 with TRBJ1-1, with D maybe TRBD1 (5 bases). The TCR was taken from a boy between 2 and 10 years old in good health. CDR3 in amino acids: CASSDATGPTEAFF. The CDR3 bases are TGTGCCAGCAGCGATGCAACGGGGCCCACTGAAGCTTTCTTT.